A single sample gave rise to the 7 T cell receptor beta chains below, sequenced in a study of shared T cell receptors in the human thymus. Sequencing used immunoSEQ multiplex PCR; TCRdb keeps in-frame clones, though not all of them. Seen here are about 380,000 clones, roughly 94% observed once, and the top ten hold 0.02%. Sequences were obtained from thymocytes. The receptors originated from a human donor.

This CDR3 is CASSQPPYQIYRNGELFF. DNA for the CDR3: TGCGCCAGCAGCCAACCCCCCTACCAAATTTATCGTAACGGGGAGCTGTTTTTT. The chain uses TRBV4-1 and TRBJ2-2; D remains unclear. The CDR3 is 18 residues long. Trimming left V 2 bases short and J 7 bases short, with 23 bases between. CDR1 and CDR2 (germline): MGHRA, YSYEKL.

The chain couples TRBV27 to TRBJ2-1, with D hard to call. CDR1 is MNHEY and CDR2 is SMNVEV in the germline V gene (reference sequence). The CDR3 runs 13 residues. V dropped 8 bases and J dropped 6 bases, with 14 bases sitting between them. The CDR3, as DNA: TGTGCCAGCTCTGGCTCCCTCAGCAATGAGCAGTTCTTC. Protein sequence: CASSGSLSNEQFF.

V gene TRBV5-3 combines with J gene TRBJ2-5; D is perhaps TRBD1 or TRBD2 (7 bases each). TRBV5-3 is flagged as an ORF with uncertain function. Trimming removed 0 bases at V and 2 bases at J, with 11 bases between. CDR3 size: 15 residues. In nucleotides, the CDR3 is TGTGCCAGAAGCTTGGGACAGGGAGGGCAAGAGACCCAGTACTTC. Its translation: CARSLGQGGQETQYF.

The rearrangement uses TRBV29-1 and TRBJ2-3; D remains unclear. Trimming left V 5 bases short and J 0 bases short, with 6 bases between. Germline CDR1 is SQVTM and CDR2 is ANQGSEA. The length of the CDR3 is 12 residues. CDR3 DNA sequence: TGCAGCGTTCAGCGTAGCACAGATACGCAGTATTTT. Encoded protein: CSVQRSTDTQYF.

This clone appeared a single time. The chain employs TRBV29-1 and TRBJ2-7; D may be TRBD1 (5 bases). Trimming removed 5 bases from V and 3 bases from J, with 17 bases in between. Germline values: CDR1 SQVTM, CDR2 ANQGSEA. The CDR3 loop spans 14 amino acids. The CDR3 loop reads CSVKQVVPDYEQYF. CDR3 in DNA: TGCAGCGTTAAACAGGTCGTCCCCGACTACGAGCAGTACTTC.

The CDR3, as DNA: TGTGCCAGCAGACTGACAGCCACCTACGAGCAGTACTTC. It translates to CASRLTATYEQYF. This chain uses TRBV2 with TRBJ2-7, with D possibly TRBD1 on 5 matching bases. The germline CDR1 and CDR2 sequences are SNHLY and FYNNEI. Trimming removed 6 bases from V and 2 bases from J, with 11 bases in between. The CDR3 extends over 13 amino acids.

The chain employs TRBV6-1 and TRBJ2-7; possibly TRBD1 or TRBD2 for D (5 bases each). Between the trimmed V and J ends, which lost 9 bases and 2 bases, there was a span of 11 bases. The CDR3 sequence is 12 residues long. The V gene's germline CDR1 is MNHNS and CDR2 SASEGT. This CDR3 reads CASRDGPYEQYF. The CDR3 nucleotides read TGTGCCAGTCGGGACGGCCCCTACGAGCAGTACTTC.